These 25 T cell receptor beta chains share one sample of origin, sequenced in a study of T cells in localized non-small cell lung cancer. Sequencing used immunoSEQ multiplex PCR; TCRdb keeps in-frame clones, though not all of them. The sample consists of about 25,000 clones, approximately 88% of them appearing once. The source was peripheral blood mononuclear cells, collected before any cancer treatment. Receptors originate from a woman between 35 and 75 years old with stage III lung adenocarcinoma.

The rearrangement links TRBV29-1 to TRBJ1-5; TRBD1 might be the D (6 bases). V shed 4 bases and J shed 6 bases, with 13 bases lying between them. The CDR3 has 13 residues. CDR1 and CDR2 from the germline V gene are SQVTM and ANQGSEA. In nucleotides, the CDR3 is TGCAGCGTTGGAGGGGGGGGTTCTCAGCCCCAGCATTTT. Its translation is CSVGGGGSQPQHF.

V gene TRBV7-6 combines with J gene TRBJ2-2, with 10 bases identical to TRBD1. Germline values: CDR1 SGHVS, CDR2 FNYEAQ. V lost 3 bases and J lost 4; bases outside the gene matches: 2. The length of the CDR3 is 15 residues. CDR3 residues: CASSFRDRGTGELFF. DNA for the CDR3: TGTGCCAGCAGCTTCCGGGACAGGGGCACCGGGGAGCTGTTTTTT.

The chain is built from TRBV4-3 and TRBJ1-5, with D tentatively TRBD1 (5 bases). The germline gives CDR1 LGHNA, CDR2 YSLEER. There are 16 residues in the CDR3. Deletions cut 0 bases from V and 1 base from J, with 10 bases between. CDR3 sequence: CASSQDAGISNQPQHF. The CDR3 nucleotides are TGCGCCAGCAGCCAAGATGCAGGGATAAGCAATCAGCCCCAGCATTTT.

This clone was counted once. The V call is TRBV6-5, the J call TRBJ1-2, with D possibly being TRBD1 (6 bases). Germline V gives CDR1 MNHEY, CDR2 SVGAGI. With 5 bases removed from V and 5 bases from J, the gap between germline ends came to 9 bases. This CDR3 is 12 amino acids long. CDR3 bases: TGTGCCAGCAGTCAGACAGGTTATGGCTACACCTTC. Translation: CASSQTGYGYTF.

The chain combines TRBV4-1 with TRBJ1-2; 9 bases are a match to TRBD1. The germline CDR1 and CDR2 sequences are MGHRA and YSYEKL. There are 14 residues in the CDR3. The junction had 5 bases not matched to a gene; V was cut back by 4 bases and J by 5 bases. The CDR3 loop is CASSRIGTGYGYTF. The CDR3 DNA is TGCGCCAGCAGCCGAATTGGGACAGGGTATGGCTACACCTTC.

The rearrangement links TRBV5-6 to TRBJ2-7; D is perhaps TRBD1 or TRBD2 (5 bases each). This CDR3 contains 12 residues. V dropped 4 bases and J dropped 6 bases, with 11 bases sitting between them. Germline V gives CDR1 SGHDT, CDR2 YYEEEE. The CDR3 loop reads CASSPQGAEQYF. The CDR3, as DNA: TGTGCCAGCAGCCCTCAGGGAGCCGAGCAGTACTTC.

The chain joins TRBV6-1 to TRBJ1-1; D ambiguous. Germline assignment: CDR1 MNHNS and CDR2 SASEGT. V was pared by 10 bases and J by 0 bases, with 12 bases between. The CDR3 covers 13 residues. The CDR3 coding sequence is TGTGCCACTTCGACCGAACTGAACACTGAAGCTTTCTTT. Encoded protein: CATSTELNTEAFF.

The chain has TRBV6-5 and TRBJ2-7; 8 bases are a match to TRBD2. This CDR3 has 15 residues. V was clipped by 6 bases and J by 3 bases; unmatched bases: 10. Germline V gene data show CDR1 as MNHEY and CDR2 as SVGAGI. CDR3 bases: TGTGCCAGCAGCGAGCGGGGGCAGTCGGTCTACGAGCAGTACTTC. The encoded protein is CASSERGQSVYEQYF.

The chain uses TRBV6-7 and TRBJ1-2; D is unclear. TRBV6-7 is an open reading frame, and its role is uncertain. V was shortened by 0 bases and J by 3 bases, with 17 bases between the two germline ends. CDR3 length equals 17 residues. This CDR3 reads CASSYSPSRRTDYGYTF. The CDR3 DNA is TGTGCCAGCAGTTACTCGCCTTCACGGCGCACAGACTATGGCTACACCTTC.

This rearrangement joins TRBV2 to TRBJ2-7; a weak D match, TRBD2 (5 bases). The germline V gene encodes CDR1 SNHLY and CDR2 FYNNEI. The germline V and J ends were trimmed by 3 bases and 2 bases, with 11 bases remaining between them. This CDR3 is 14 amino acids long. The CDR3 reads CASSEPRGTYEQYF. The CDR3 nucleotides read TGTGCCAGCAGTGAGCCCCGAGGGACCTACGAGCAGTACTTC.

This chain links TRBV29-1 with TRBJ2-7, with D possibly being TRBD2 (6 bases). The CDR3 extends over 11 amino acids. CDR1 is SQVTM, CDR2 ANQGSEA, per germline. V lost 6 bases to trimming and J lost 7 bases, with 13 bases between them. The CDR3 DNA reads TGCAGCGTGTCGACTCGGGGGGAGCAGTACTTC. Amino acids: CSVSTRGEQYF.

V is TRBV9 and J is TRBJ2-7, with 7 bases fitting TRBD1. The V segment lost 4 bases and the J segment 3 bases; nucleotides outside the gene matches: 7. Germline CDR1 reads SGDLS; CDR2 reads YYNGEE. CDR3 length: 14 amino acids. CDR3 protein: CASSPGTEFYEQYF. CDR3 nucleotides: TGTGCCAGCAGCCCCGGGACAGAGTTCTACGAGCAGTACTTC.

The gene calls are TRBV9 and TRBJ2-1, with TRBD2 as a possible D gene (6 bases). Trimming cost V 1 base and J 1 base, with 30 bases left between them. The CDR3 runs 22 residues. The germline gives CDR1 SGDLS, CDR2 YYNGEE. CDR3 amino acids: CASSVNSLWGSLRGGSYNEQFF. In DNA form, the CDR3 reads TGTGCCAGCAGCGTAAATTCCCTGTGGGGATCGCTTAGAGGAGGGTCCTACAATGAGCAGTTCTTC.

The V gene is TRBV5-5, the J gene TRBJ1-1; 12 bases are shared with TRBD1. V was pared by 0 bases and J by 5 bases, with 5 bases of the junction left unmatched. The CDR3 is 16 residues long. Germline CDR1 SGHKS, CDR2 YYEKEE (reference sequence). In nucleotides, the CDR3 is TGTGCCAGCAGCTTGGGGAGGGGACAGGGGGCAACTGAAGCTTTCTTT. Protein: CASSLGRGQGATEAFF.

This sequence joins TRBV2 and TRBJ2-7; 9 bases are a match to TRBD2. The CDR3 spans 16 residues. CDR1 and CDR2 from the germline V gene are SNHLY and FYNNEI. J was trimmed by 2 bases and V by 2 bases; bases with no gene match: 7. CDR3: CASSEYGGGAAYEQYF. CDR3 nucleotide sequence: TGTGCCAGCAGTGAATACGGCGGGGGGGCGGCCTACGAGCAGTACTTC. Variable domain in full (rest from reference TRBV2 and TRBJ2-7): EPEVTQTPSHQVTQMGQEVILRCVPISNHLYFYWYRQILGQKVEFLVSFYNNEISEKSEIFDDQFSVERPDGSNFTLKIRSTKLEDSAMYFCASSEYGGGAAYEQYFGPGTRLTVT.

The CDR3 coding sequence is TGTGCCAGCAGACCAACGACAGGGGGCACTGAAGCTTTCTTT. Translation: CASRPTTGGTEAFF. V is TRBV7-2 and J is TRBJ1-1, with 9 bases matching TRBD1. Germline trimming cut 6 bases from V and 4 bases from J; bases unmatched to any gene: 6. The length of the CDR3 is 14 residues. Germline lookup yields CDR1 SGHTA and CDR2 FQGNSA.

This chain uses TRBV4-1 with TRBJ1-2, with 7 bases aligning to TRBD1. In germline, CDR1 is MGHRA, CDR2 YSYEKL. This CDR3 comprises 15 residues. Trimming cost V 6 bases and J 0 bases; bases outside gene matches: 7. In DNA form, the CDR3 reads TGCGCCAGCAGGGAAGGGACAGCCCCTAACTATGGCTACACCTTC. Translation gives CASREGTAPNYGYTF.

This clone was counted a few times. V gene TRBV7-9 combines with J gene TRBJ2-3; no clear D gene. The germline V gene has CDR1 SEHNR and CDR2 FQNEAQ (reference sequence). The CDR3 length is 15 residues. Trimming stripped 3 bases from V and 1 base from J, with 11 bases between. The CDR3 coding sequence is TGTGCCAGCAGCTTTATAGACACCGGCACAGATACGCAGTATTTT. It specifies CASSFIDTGTDTQYF. Full variable domain (rest looked up from reference TRBV7-9 and TRBJ2-3): DTGVSQNPRHKITKRGQNVTFRCDPISEHNRLYWYRQTLGQGPEFLTYFQNEAQLEKSRLLSDRFSAERPKGSFSTLEIQRTEQGDSAMYLCASSFIDTGTDTQYFGPGTRLTVL.

The genes are TRBV7-9 and TRBJ2-1; D is ambiguous. V was cut by 4 bases and J by 0 bases, with 13 bases left in between. The germline V gene has CDR1 SEHNR and CDR2 FQNEAQ (reference sequence). The CDR3 contains 16 residues. CDR3 sequence (DNA): TGTGCCAGCAGCTCCCCCTACTCCTCCTCCTACAATGAGCAGTTCTTC. Residues: CASSSPYSSSYNEQFF. Full variable domain (outside the CDR3, taken from reference TRBV7-9 and TRBJ2-1): DTGVSQNPRHKITKRGQNVTFRCDPISEHNRLYWYRQTLGQGPEFLTYFQNEAQLEKSRLLSDRFSAERPKGSFSTLEIQRTEQGDSAMYLCASSSPYSSSYNEQFFGPGTRLTVL.

The rearrangement joins TRBV27 to TRBJ2-3, with 14 bases aligning to TRBD2. The CDR3 length is 16 residues. CDR1 is MNHEY and CDR2 is SMNVEV in the germline V gene (reference sequence). J was trimmed by 1 base and V by 5 bases; bases with no gene match: 2. The CDR3 is CASSRLAGGGTDTQYF. The DNA of the CDR3 is TGTGCCAGCAGTCGACTAGCGGGAGGGGGCACAGATACGCAGTATTTT.

V is TRBV13 and J is TRBJ2-7, with D possibly matching TRBD2 (7 bases). Germline assignment: CDR1 PRHDT and CDR2 FYEKMQ (reference sequence). The CDR3 has 14 residues. With 0 bases removed from V and 5 bases from J, the gap between germline ends came to 11 bases. Here the CDR3 reads CASSLGRGGHEQYF. CDR3 DNA: TGTGCCAGCAGCTTAGGTAGGGGGGGACACGAGCAGTACTTC.

This clone appeared once. The CDR3 bases are TGTGCCAGCAGCTTTGGGAAAGATACGCAGTATTTT. Its protein is CASSFGKDTQYF. The J gene is TRBJ2-3, the V gene TRBV7-3; D uncertain. The CDR3 is made up of 12 amino acids. Between the trimmed V and J ends, which lost 3 bases and 5 bases, there was a span of 6 bases. CDR1 is SGHTA and CDR2 is FQGTGA in the germline V gene.

The chain links TRBV7-8 to TRBJ2-1; D is possibly TRBD2 (5 bases). V gave up 2 bases and J gave up 9 bases, with 23 bases separating them. CDR1 is SGHVS, CDR2 FQNEAQ, per germline. The CDR3 sequence is 17 residues long. This chain's CDR3 is CASSLTPPTFRESEQFF. The CDR3 nucleotides are TGTGCCAGCAGCTTAACGCCGCCGACATTTAGGGAGAGTGAGCAGTTCTTC. Full variable domain (remainder filled in from reference TRBV7-8 and TRBJ2-1): GAGVSQSPRYKVAKRGQDVALRCDPISGHVSLFWYQQALGQGPEFLTYFQNEAQLDKSGLPSDRFFAERPEGSVSTLKIQRTQQEDSAVYLCASSLTPPTFRESEQFFGPGTRLTVL.

This clone was recorded only once. This chain links TRBV5-4 with TRBJ2-7; tentatively, D is TRBD2 (6 bases). This CDR3 has 16 amino acids. Per germline, CDR1 SGHNT and CDR2 YYREEE (reference sequence). V gave up 0 bases and J gave up 3 bases, with 16 bases separating them. CDR3 residues: CASSLDGGLRSYEQYF. CDR3 nucleotide sequence: TGTGCCAGCAGCTTGGATGGGGGACTCAGGAGCTACGAGCAGTACTTC.

This sequence joins TRBV18 and TRBJ1-2; D gene ambiguous. CDR3 length equals 15 residues. Trimming stripped 2 bases from V and 6 bases from J, with 16 bases between. Germline values: CDR1 KGHSH, CDR2 LQKENI. The CDR3 loop is CASSPTTRGDHGYTF. The CDR3 DNA reads TGTGCCAGCTCACCAACCACGCGTGGGGATCATGGCTACACCTTC.